Listed below are T cell receptor beta chains from one sample, sequenced in a study of control samples from healthy donors and cancer patients. This table comes from immunoSEQ multiplex PCR, and its TCRdb copy is limited to in-frame clones, with some not included. The sample lists roughly 100,000 clones; roughly 91% were seen once. The source material was PBMCs. The source of these receptors is a man aged 55 to 70 with lung cancer. CDR3s leave out the opening cysteine and the closing phenylalanine or tryptophan. Fields, in order: J gene, V gene, CDR3 protein.

j_call: TRBJ2-3
v_call: TRBV24-1
cdr3_aa: ATSAPTSGGSTDTQY

j_call: TRBJ2-3
v_call: TRBV28
cdr3_aa: ASTPDSPGTQY

j_call: TRBJ1-6
v_call: TRBV6-5
cdr3_aa: ASSTRTGGNSPLH

j_call: TRBJ2-7
v_call: TRBV6-1
cdr3_aa: ASSEIWGIPYEQY

j_call: TRBJ1-1
v_call: TRBV30
cdr3_aa: AWSETELSEAF

j_call: TRBJ1-4
v_call: TRBV7-2
cdr3_aa: ASSLNRGVNEKLF

j_call: TRBJ2-1
v_call: TRBV24-1
cdr3_aa: ATSDSSGGVNEQF

j_call: TRBJ2-2
v_call: TRBV2
cdr3_aa: ARGTAGELF

j_call: TRBJ1-4
v_call: TRBV5-1
cdr3_aa: ASSPDLNEKLF

j_call: TRBJ1-3
v_call: TRBV4-1
cdr3_aa: ASSLGGERNTIY

j_call: TRBJ2-5
v_call: TRBV7-3
cdr3_aa: ASSLTDSQTQY

j_call: TRBJ1-1
v_call: TRBV7-8
cdr3_aa: ASSRNQGPNTEAF

j_call: TRBJ2-4
v_call: TRBV11-1
cdr3_aa: ASSLRLQAKNIQY

j_call: TRBJ2-2
v_call: TRBV5-1
cdr3_aa: ASSFSITDAEELF

j_call: TRBJ1-4
v_call: TRBV7-9
cdr3_aa: ASSPQGGSGKLF

j_call: TRBJ2-2
v_call: TRBV7-9
cdr3_aa: ASSFRLAVNTGELF

j_call: TRBJ2-3
v_call: TRBV5-1
cdr3_aa: ASSLGQDTQY

j_call: TRBJ1-3
v_call: TRBV9
cdr3_aa: ASSVVGGPDSGNTIY

j_call: TRBJ1-1
v_call: TRBV6-5
cdr3_aa: ASSYDRVPLF

j_call: TRBJ2-2
v_call: TRBV7-9
cdr3_aa: ASSLGHFTGELF

j_call: TRBJ1-2
v_call: TRBV6-4
cdr3_aa: ASSDSGAYGYT

j_call: TRBJ1-3
v_call: TRBV7-9
cdr3_aa: ASSPRWDSGNTIY